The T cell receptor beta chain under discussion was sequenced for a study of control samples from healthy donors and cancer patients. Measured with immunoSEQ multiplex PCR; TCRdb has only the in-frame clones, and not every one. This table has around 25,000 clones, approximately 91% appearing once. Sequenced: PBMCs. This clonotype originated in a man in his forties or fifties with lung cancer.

In nucleotides, the CDR3 is TGTGCCAGTAGTATACAGGGAGAAAGCTATGGCTACACCTTC. Translated: CASSIQGESYGYTF. The chain combines TRBV19 with TRBJ1-2; possible D gene TRBD1, 5 bases. CDR3 length: 14 residues. Germline CDR1 and CDR2: LNHDA and SQIVND (reference sequence). The ends were cut back, 2 bases at V and 4 bases at J, with 11 bases in the middle.